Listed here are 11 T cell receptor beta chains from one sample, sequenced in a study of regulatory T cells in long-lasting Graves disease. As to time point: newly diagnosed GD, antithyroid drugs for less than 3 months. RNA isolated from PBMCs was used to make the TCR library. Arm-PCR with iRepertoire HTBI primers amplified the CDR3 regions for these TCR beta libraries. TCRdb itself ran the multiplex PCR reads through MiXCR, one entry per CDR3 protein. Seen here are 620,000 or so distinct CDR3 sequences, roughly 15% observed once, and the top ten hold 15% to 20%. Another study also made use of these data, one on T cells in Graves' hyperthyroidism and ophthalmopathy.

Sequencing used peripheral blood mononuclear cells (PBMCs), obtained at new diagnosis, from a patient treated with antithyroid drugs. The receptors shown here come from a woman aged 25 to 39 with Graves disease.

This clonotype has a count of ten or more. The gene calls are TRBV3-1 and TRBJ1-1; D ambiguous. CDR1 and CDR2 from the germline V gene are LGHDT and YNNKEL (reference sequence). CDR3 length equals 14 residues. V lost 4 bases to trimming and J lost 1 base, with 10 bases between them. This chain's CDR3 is CASSRLGSNTEAFF. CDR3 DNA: TGTGCCAGCAGCCGGTTGGGATCGAACACTGAAGCTTTCTTT.

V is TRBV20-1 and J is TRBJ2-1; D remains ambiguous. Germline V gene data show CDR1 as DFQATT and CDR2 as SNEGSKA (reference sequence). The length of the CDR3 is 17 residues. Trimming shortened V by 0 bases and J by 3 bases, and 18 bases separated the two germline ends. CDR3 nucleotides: TGCAGTGCTAGAGATCCCCTTCTTGCGCAACACTACAATGAGCAGTTCTTC. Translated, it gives CSARDPLLAQHYNEQFF.

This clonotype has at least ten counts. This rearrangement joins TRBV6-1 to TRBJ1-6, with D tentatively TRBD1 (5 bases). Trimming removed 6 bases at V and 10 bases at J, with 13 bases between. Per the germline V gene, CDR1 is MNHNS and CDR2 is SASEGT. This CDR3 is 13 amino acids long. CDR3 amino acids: CASRDWTRSPLHF. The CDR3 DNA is TGTGCCAGCAGGGATTGGACACGATCACCCCTCCACTTT.

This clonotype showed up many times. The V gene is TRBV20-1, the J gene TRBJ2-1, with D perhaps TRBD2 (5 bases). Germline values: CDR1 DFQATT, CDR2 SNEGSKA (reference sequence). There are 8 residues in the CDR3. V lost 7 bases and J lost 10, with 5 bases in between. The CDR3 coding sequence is TGCAGTGGCGGGGAGCAGTTCTTC. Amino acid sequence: CSGGEQFF.

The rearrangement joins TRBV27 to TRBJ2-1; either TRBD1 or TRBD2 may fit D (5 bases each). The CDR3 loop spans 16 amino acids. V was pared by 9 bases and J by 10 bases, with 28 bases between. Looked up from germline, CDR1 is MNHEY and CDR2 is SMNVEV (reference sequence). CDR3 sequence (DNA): TGTGCCAGGCCAAAGTCGCCCGGGACGATAGTAGGAGAGCAGTTCTTC. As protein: CARPKSPGTIVGEQFF.

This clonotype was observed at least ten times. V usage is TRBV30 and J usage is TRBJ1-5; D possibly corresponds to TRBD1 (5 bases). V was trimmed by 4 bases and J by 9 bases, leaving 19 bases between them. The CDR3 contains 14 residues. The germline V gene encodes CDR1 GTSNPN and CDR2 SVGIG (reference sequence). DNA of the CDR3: TGTGCCTGGAACCTTGGGGGGACTAGTTCGCCCCAGCATTTT. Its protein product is CAWNLGGTSSPQHF. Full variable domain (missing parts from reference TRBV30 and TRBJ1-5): SQTIHQWPATLVQPVGSPLSLECTVEGTSNPNLYWYRQAAGRGLQLLFYSVGIGQISSEVPQNLSASRPQDRQFILSSKKLLLSDSGFYLCAWNLGGTSSPQHFGDGTRLSIL.

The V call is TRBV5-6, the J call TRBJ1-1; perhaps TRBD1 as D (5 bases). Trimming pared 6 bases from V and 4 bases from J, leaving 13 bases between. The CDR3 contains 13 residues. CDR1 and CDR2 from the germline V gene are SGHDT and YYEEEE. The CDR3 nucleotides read TGTGCCAGCAACGTTGGGGGATTCACTGAAGCTTTCTTT. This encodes CASNVGGFTEAFF.

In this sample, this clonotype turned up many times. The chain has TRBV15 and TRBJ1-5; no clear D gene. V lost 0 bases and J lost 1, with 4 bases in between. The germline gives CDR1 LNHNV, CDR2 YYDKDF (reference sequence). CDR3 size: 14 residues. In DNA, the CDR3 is TGTGCCACCAGCAGAGAGTTGAGCAATCAGCCCCAGCATTTT. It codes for CATSRELSNQPQHF.

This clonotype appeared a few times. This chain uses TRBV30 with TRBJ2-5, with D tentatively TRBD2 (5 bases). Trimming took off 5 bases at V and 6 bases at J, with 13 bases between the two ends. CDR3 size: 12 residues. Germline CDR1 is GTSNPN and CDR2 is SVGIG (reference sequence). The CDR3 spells CAWSVGVQTQYF. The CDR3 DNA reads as TGTGCCTGGTCGGTCGGGGTGCAGACCCAGTACTTC.

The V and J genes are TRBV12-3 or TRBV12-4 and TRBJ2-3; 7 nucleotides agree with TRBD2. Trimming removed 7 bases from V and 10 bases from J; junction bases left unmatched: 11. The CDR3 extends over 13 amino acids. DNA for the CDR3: TGTGCCAGCACTTGGAAGGCGGGGGATGCGCAGTATTTT. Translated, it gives CASTWKAGDAQYF.

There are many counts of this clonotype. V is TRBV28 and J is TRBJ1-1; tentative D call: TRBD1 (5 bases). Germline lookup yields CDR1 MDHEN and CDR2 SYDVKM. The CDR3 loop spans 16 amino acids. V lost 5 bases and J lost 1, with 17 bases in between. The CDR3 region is CASSPIPGRGNTEAFF. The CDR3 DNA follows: TGTGCCAGCAGTCCGATCCCGGGACGGGGGAACACTGAAGCTTTCTTT. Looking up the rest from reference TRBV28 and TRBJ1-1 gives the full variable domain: DVKVTQSSRYLVKRTGEKVFLECVQDMDHENMFWYRQDPGLGLRLIYFSYDVKMKEKGDIPEGYSVSREKKERFSLILESASTNQTSMYLCASSPIPGRGNTEAFFGQGTRLTVV.